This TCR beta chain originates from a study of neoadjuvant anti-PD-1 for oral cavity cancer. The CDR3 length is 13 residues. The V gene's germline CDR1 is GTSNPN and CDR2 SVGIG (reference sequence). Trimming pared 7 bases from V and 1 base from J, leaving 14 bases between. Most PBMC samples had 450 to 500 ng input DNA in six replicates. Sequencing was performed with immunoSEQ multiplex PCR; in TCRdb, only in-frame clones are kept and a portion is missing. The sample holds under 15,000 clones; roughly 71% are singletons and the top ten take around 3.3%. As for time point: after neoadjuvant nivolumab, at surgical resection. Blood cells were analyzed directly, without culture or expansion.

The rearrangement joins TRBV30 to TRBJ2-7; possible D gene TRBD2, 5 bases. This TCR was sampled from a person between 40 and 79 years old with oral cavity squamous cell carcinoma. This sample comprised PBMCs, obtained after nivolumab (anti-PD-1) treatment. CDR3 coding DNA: TGTGCCTCGGAGGCCCACCAGTCCTACGAGCAGTACTTC. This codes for CASEAHQSYEQYF.